This entry concerns a single T cell receptor beta chain. Many counts were recorded for this clonotype. This receptor's antigen is unknown. No quality values exist for individual bases; no much larger clone is one base distant. Taken with the paper, the label for treatment or condition translates to: in vitro stimulation with specific CMV peptide epitopes to enrich CMV-specific T cells. Data came from an Illumina HiSeq 1500. TCRdb took the public reads, trimmed them with fastp at Q25, ran MiXCR for clone calling and kept in-frame beta chains. Rows with one shared CDR3 protein collapse into an entry with the most common genes and DNA. In all, the sample holds approximately 310,000 distinct CDR3 sequences, and approximately 25% of those were seen once. The top ten clones comprise more than 10% of the sample. Including cysteine and phenylalanine, the CDR3 has 17 amino acids. Solely the CDR3 DNA is kept, with 51 bases framed from the first base. Unmatched junction bases come to 9, with V trimmed by 5 bases and J by 3 bases. The germline V gene gives CDR1 as SGHTA and CDR2 as FQGNSA.

The data were obtained in a study of T cell repertoires in cytomegalovirus infection (dated by TCRdb to between 2017 and 2020). In the study overall: Alongside well-studied HLA-B-restricted epitopes, the peptide stimulations were aimed at recently identified HLA-C-restricted CMV epitopes, whose presentation resists viral immunomodulation. Because public TCR beta signatures pointed to carriage of CMV infection together with the matching HLA type, the HLA type of each donor mattered for the analysis.

What the work shows at the level of the full study, not this receptor alone: The ex vivo response was dominated by HLA-C-restricted CMV-specific TCR beta clonotypes, which also provided the single most frequent clonotype in two of eight donors. Carriers of CMV infection plus the relevant HLA type were discriminated by the cumulative frequency of public TCR beta family members in the study cohort and in an independent approximately 350-donor cohort.

The receptor comes from a human donor in good health (CMV status not recorded). Some clones in this sample may be carry-over from other donors' samples. The chain couples TRBV7-2 to TRBJ2-3; 12 bases in between match TRBD2. The source material was cultured PBMCs, sampled from culture after CMV antigen stimulation. The DNA is TGTGCCAGCAGCACGCGACTAGCGGGAGTCCTAACAGATACGCAGTATTTT. Translated, this gives CASSTRLAGVLTDTQYF.